This T cell receptor beta chain is from a study of CD8 T cells in ankylosing spondylitis. The CDR3 is 14 amino acids. Germline loops: CDR1 LGHDT, CDR2 YNNKEL (reference sequence). Trimming shortened V by 0 bases and J by 5 bases, and 10 bases separated the two germline ends. TCRdb re-derived calls from the 5' RACE reads in MiXCR, one entry per CDR3 protein. The table shows roughly 220,000 distinct CDR3 sequences, with over 9.5% occurring only once. The chain is built from TRBV3-1 and TRBJ1-2; D uncertain. The sequencing input was blood, either unsorted or a sorted T cell fraction (not recorded which). The origin of this receptor is a male donor with ankylosing spondylitis or in good health (not recorded which). The CDR3, as DNA: TGTGCCAGCAGCCAAGATAGATGGACGTATGGCTACACCTTC. Encoded protein: CASSQDRWTYGYTF.